This TCR beta chain was captured in a study of T cell repertoires in cytomegalovirus infection. Overall study: CMV infection together with matching HLA type was indicated by public TCR beta signatures.

Each CDR3 protein gets one entry after TCRdb re-called the reads with MiXCR. The profile shows a few hundred thousand distinct CDR3 sequences, roughly 17% of them singletons. V dropped 0 bases and J dropped 4 bases, with 10 bases sitting between them. The CDR3 sequence is 14 residues long. Germline V lookup: CDR1 LGHNA, CDR2 YSLEER. Sequenced material: PBMCs. This TCR was sampled from a human donor in good health (CMV status not recorded). Some clones in this sample may be carry-over from other donors' samples. The chain joins TRBV4-3 to TRBJ2-7, with D possibly being TRBD2 (5 bases). CDR3 loop: CASSQDRETYEQYF. CDR3 DNA sequence: TGCGCCAGCAGCCAAGATCGGGAAACATACGAGCAGTACTTC.